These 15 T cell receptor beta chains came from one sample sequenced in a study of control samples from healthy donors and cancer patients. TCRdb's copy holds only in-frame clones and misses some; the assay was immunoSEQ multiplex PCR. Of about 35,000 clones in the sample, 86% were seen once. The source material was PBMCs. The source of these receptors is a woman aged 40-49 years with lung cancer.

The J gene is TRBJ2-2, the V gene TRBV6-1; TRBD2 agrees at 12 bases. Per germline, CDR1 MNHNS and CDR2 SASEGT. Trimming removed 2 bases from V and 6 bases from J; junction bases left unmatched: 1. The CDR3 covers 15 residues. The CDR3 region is CASSELAGGPGELFF. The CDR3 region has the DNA TGTGCCAGCAGTGAACTAGCGGGGGGGCCCGGGGAGCTGTTTTTT.

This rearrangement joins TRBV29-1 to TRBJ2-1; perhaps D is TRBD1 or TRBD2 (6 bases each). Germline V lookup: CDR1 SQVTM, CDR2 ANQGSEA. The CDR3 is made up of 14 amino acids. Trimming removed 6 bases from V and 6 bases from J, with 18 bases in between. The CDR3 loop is CSVVGGSRVNEQFF. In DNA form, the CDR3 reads TGCAGCGTAGTGGGGGGCTCTAGGGTCAATGAGCAGTTCTTC.

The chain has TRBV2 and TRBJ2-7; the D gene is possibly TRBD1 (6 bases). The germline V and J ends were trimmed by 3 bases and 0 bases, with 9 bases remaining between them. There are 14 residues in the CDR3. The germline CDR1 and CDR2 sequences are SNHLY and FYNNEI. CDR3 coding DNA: TGTGCCAGCAGTGAGGCAGGGGCCTCCTACGAGCAGTACTTC. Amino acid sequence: CASSEAGASYEQYF.

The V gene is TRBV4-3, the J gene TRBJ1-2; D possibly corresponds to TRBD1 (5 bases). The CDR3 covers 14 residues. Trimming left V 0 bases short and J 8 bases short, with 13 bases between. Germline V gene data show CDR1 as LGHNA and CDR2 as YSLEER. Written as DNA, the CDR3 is TGCGCCAGCAGCCAAGATTTGAACGGGGACGGCTACACCTTC. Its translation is CASSQDLNGDGYTF.

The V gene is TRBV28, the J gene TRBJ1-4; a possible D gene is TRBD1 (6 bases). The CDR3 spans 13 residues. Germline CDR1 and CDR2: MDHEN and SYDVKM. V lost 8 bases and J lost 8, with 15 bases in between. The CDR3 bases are TGTGCCAGCGCGGACAGCAGGTCAGAAAAACTGTTTTTT. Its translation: CASADSRSEKLFF.

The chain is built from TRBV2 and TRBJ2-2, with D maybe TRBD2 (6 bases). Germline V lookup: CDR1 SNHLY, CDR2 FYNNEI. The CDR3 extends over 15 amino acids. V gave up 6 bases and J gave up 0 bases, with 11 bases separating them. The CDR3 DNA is TGTGCCAGCAGCCCCAGCGGGCCGAACACCGGGGAGCTGTTTTTT. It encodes CASSPSGPNTGELFF.

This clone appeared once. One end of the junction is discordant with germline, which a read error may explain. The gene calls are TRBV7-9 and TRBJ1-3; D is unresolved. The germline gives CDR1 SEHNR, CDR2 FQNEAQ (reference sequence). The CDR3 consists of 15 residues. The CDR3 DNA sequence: TGTGTCAGCAGCTTAAACGGAAACTCTGGAAACACCATATATTTT. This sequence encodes CVSSLNGNSGNTIYF.

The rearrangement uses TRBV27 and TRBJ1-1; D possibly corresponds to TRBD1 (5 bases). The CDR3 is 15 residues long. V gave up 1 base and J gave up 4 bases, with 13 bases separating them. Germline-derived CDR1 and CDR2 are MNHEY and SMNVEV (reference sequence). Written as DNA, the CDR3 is TGTGCCAGCAGTTTATGGGGGAACGGGGGCACTGAAGCTTTCTTT. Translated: CASSLWGNGGTEAFF.

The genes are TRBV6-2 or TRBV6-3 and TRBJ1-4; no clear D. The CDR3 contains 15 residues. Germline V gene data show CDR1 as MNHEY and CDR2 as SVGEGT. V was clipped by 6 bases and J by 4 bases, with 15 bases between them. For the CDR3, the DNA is TGTGCCAGCAGCGACGCCGCGGGCTATAATGAAAAACTGTTTTTT. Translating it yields CASSDAAGYNEKLFF.

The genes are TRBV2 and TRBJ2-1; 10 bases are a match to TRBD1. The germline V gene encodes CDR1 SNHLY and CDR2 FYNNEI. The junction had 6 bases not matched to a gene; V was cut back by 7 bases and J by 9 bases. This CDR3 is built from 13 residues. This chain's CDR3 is CASKDRGGGEQFF. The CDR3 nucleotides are TGTGCCAGCAAGGACAGGGGGGGTGGTGAGCAGTTCTTC.

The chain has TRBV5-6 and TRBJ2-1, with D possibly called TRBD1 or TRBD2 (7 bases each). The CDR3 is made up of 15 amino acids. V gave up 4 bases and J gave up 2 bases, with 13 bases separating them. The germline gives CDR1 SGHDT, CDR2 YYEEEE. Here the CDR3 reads CASSQGGNAYNEQFF. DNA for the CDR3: TGTGCCAGCAGCCAGGGGGGGAACGCCTACAATGAGCAGTTCTTC.

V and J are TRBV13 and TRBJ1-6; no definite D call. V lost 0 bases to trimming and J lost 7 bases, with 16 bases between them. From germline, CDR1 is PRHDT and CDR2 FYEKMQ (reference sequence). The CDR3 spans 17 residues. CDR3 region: CASSLGPQRRQNSPLHF. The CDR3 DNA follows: TGTGCCAGCAGCTTAGGGCCCCAGAGGCGTCAAAATTCACCCCTCCACTTT.

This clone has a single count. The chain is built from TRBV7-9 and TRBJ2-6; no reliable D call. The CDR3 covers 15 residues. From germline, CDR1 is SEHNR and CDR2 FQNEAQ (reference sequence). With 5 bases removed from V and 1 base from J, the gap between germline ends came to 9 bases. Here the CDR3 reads CASSPGLSGANVLTF. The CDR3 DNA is TGTGCCAGCAGCCCGGGCCTATCTGGGGCCAACGTCCTGACTTTC. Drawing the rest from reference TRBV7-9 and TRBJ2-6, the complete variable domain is DTGVSQNPRHKITKRGQNVTFRCDPISEHNRLYWYRQTLGQGPEFLTYFQNEAQLEKSRLLSDRFSAERPKGSFSTLEIQRTEQGDSAMYLCASSPGLSGANVLTFGAGSRLTVL.

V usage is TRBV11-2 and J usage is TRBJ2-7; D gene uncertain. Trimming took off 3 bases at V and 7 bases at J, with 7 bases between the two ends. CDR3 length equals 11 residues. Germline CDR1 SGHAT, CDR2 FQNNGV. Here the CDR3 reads CASSLLGEQYF. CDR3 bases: TGTGCCAGCAGCTTGTTGGGAGAGCAGTACTTC.

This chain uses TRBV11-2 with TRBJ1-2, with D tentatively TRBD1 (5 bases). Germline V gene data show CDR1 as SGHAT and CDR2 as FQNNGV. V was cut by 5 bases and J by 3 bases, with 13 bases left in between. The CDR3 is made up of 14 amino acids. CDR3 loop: CASSRHGTDYGYTF. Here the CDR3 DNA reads TGTGCCAGCAGCCGTCACGGGACGGACTATGGCTACACCTTC.